Below are 14 T cell receptor beta chains sequenced from a single sample in a study of Ad26.COV2.S vaccination and SARS-CoV-2 variants. Sample treatment: approximately 18 received Ad26.COV2.S at low or high dose, single or two shots; several received placebo; per-sample allocation not given. Samples analyzed were those drawn on day 63 after the first vaccine or placebo injection. The table came from immunoSEQ multiplex PCR; TCRdb's copy has only in-frame clones and leaves some out. The table includes approximately 400,000 clones, about 85% detected once. The source was peripheral blood, collected in a trial of Ad26.COV2.S vaccine versus placebo. Receptors were obtained from a person between 18 and 65 years old who received the Ad26.COV2.S COVID-19 vaccine or a placebo.

The V gene is TRBV5-1, the J gene TRBJ2-3; possibly TRBD1 for D (6 bases). Per germline, CDR1 SGHRS and CDR2 YFSETQ. Trimming took 0 bases from V and 0 from J, leaving 11 bases between them. There are 16 residues in the CDR3. As DNA, the CDR3 is TGCGCCAGCAGCTTGGGGGCAGGGGCTAGCACAGATACGCAGTATTTT. Its protein product is CASSLGAGASTDTQYF.

This rearrangement joins TRBV5-1 to TRBJ2-2; 8 nucleotides agree with TRBD2. The CDR3 is 15 residues long. The trim removed 2 bases at V and 1 base at J, leaving 1 base unmatched. The germline V gene has CDR1 SGHRS and CDR2 YFSETQ. As DNA, the CDR3 is TGCGCCAGCAGCTTAGCGGGAGAGAACACCGGGGAGCTGTTTTTT. Translating it yields CASSLAGENTGELFF.

The genes are TRBV5-1 and TRBJ2-3; 8 bases line up with TRBD1. V shed 7 bases and J 2 bases; nucleotides not matched to a gene: 12. The CDR3 covers 16 residues. CDR1 is SGHRS, CDR2 YFSETQ, per germline. The CDR3 sequence: CASSRTGPQITDTQYF. Here the CDR3 DNA reads TGCGCCAGCTCCCGGACAGGGCCCCAGATCACAGATACGCAGTATTTT. The full variable domain, in which reference TRBV5-1 and TRBJ2-3 provide the parts outside the CDR3, is KAGVTQTPRYLIKTRGQQVTLSCSPISGHRSVSWYQQTPGQGLQFLFEYFSETQRNKGNFPGRFSGRQFSNSRSEMNVSTLELGDSALYLCASSRTGPQITDTQYFGPGTRLTVL.

The chain joins TRBV28 to TRBJ1-3; D remains unclear. The ends were cut back, 5 bases at V and 7 bases at J, with 18 bases in the middle. The germline CDR1 and CDR2 sequences are MDHEN and SYDVKM. There are 15 residues in the CDR3. The CDR3 bases are TGTGCCAGCAGTGGATTGGGCGGTAAATGGAACACCATATATTTT. Translating it yields CASSGLGGKWNTIYF.

The chain joins TRBV19 to TRBJ2-5; TRBD1 aligns across 7 bases. V shed 5 bases, J shed 3 bases, and the junction held 3 bases outside the gene matches. This CDR3 is 13 amino acids long. The germline V gene encodes CDR1 LNHDA and CDR2 SQIVND (reference sequence). The CDR3 sequence is CASSVDREETQYF. Written as DNA, the CDR3 is TGTGCCAGTAGTGTTGACAGGGAAGAGACCCAGTACTTC.

The DNA of the CDR3 is TGCGCCAGCAGCCCCCCAGGCCTAGCGGGAGCCGGGGAGCTGTTTTTT. The encoded protein is CASSPPGLAGAGELFF. The V call is TRBV5-1, the J call TRBJ2-2, with TRBD2 matching over 10 bases. This CDR3 has 16 amino acids. CDR1 and CDR2 from the germline V gene are SGHRS and YFSETQ. V dropped 4 bases and J dropped 6; count of bases not matched to a gene: 9.

The chain is built from TRBV4-1 and TRBJ2-1; 8 bases map to TRBD2. The CDR3 covers 16 residues. The J segment lost 2 bases and the V segment lost 2 bases, leaving 5 bases of the junction unmatched. In germline, CDR1 is MGHRA, CDR2 YSYEKL. In DNA, the CDR3 is TGCGCCAGCAGCCAAAATAGCGGGGCAACCTACAATGAGCAGTTCTTC. Its translation is CASSQNSGATYNEQFF.

The rearrangement links TRBV12-3 or TRBV12-4 to TRBJ2-2, with a tentative D call TRBD1 (5 bases). V gave up 2 bases and J gave up 7 bases, with 8 bases separating them. The CDR3 is 13 residues long. CDR3 nucleotides: TGTGCCAGCAGTTTAACGACAGTCGGGGAGCTGTTTTTT. Its translation is CASSLTTVGELFF.

The chain carries TRBV7-6 and TRBJ2-1, with a tentative D call TRBD2 (5 bases). Germline values: CDR1 SGHVS, CDR2 FNYEAQ. V was trimmed by 0 bases and J by 9 bases, leaving 9 bases between them. The CDR3 spans 13 residues. The CDR3 loop reads CASSLAGAGEQFF. CDR3 DNA: TGTGCCAGCAGCTTAGCGGGAGCCGGTGAGCAGTTCTTC.

This clone has more than one count but fewer than ten. The V and J genes are TRBV4-1 and TRBJ2-7; D might be TRBD1 or TRBD2, each matching 6 bases. V was trimmed by 4 bases and J by 5 bases, leaving 18 bases between them. The CDR3 extends over 15 amino acids. Germline assignment: CDR1 MGHRA and CDR2 YSYEKL. CDR3 region: CASSLHREAMDEQYF. CDR3 sequence (DNA): TGCGCCAGCAGCCTTCACAGGGAGGCGATGGACGAGCAGTACTTC.

V is TRBV2 and J is TRBJ2-5; D is ambiguous. The CDR3 length is 12 residues. Germline loops: CDR1 SNHLY, CDR2 FYNNEI. V was shortened by 6 bases and J by 0 bases, with 5 bases between the two germline ends. CDR3 residues: CASRPDQETQYF. CDR3 DNA: TGTGCCAGCAGGCCAGACCAAGAGACCCAGTACTTC.

The V gene is TRBV3-1 (or the pseudogene TRBV3-2), the J gene TRBJ2-7, with 10 bases fitting TRBD2. The V gene end was trimmed by 0 bases and the J gene end by 6 bases; junction bases not matched to a gene: 23. The germline V gene has CDR1 LGHDT and CDR2 YNNKEL (reference sequence). The CDR3 is made up of 21 amino acids. The CDR3 nucleotides are TGTGCCAGCAGCCAAGATAAAGTTTTTCTAGCGGGAGACCCAGGCGGGGGCGAGCAGTACTTC. It translates to CASSQDKVFLAGDPGGGEQYF.

This sequence joins TRBV30 and TRBJ2-2, with a tentative D call TRBD2 (6 bases). Germline V lookup: CDR1 GTSNPN, CDR2 SVGIG (reference sequence). This CDR3 region has 15 residues. Trimming shortened V by 0 bases and J by 6 bases, and 14 bases separated the two germline ends. CDR3 protein: CAWSVGRASAGELFF. The CDR3 nucleotides read TGTGCCTGGAGTGTAGGCAGGGCTAGCGCCGGGGAGCTGTTTTTT.

J is TRBJ2-2 and V is TRBV6-2 or TRBV6-3, with D hard to call. The CDR3 totals 16 residues. Germline V lookup: CDR1 MNHEY, CDR2 SVGEGT. Trimming cost V 4 bases and J 1 base, with 13 bases left between them. In nucleotides, the CDR3 is TGTGCCAGCAGTTCAGAGTTGCGCGGGAACACCGGGGAGCTGTTTTTT. This encodes CASSSELRGNTGELFF.